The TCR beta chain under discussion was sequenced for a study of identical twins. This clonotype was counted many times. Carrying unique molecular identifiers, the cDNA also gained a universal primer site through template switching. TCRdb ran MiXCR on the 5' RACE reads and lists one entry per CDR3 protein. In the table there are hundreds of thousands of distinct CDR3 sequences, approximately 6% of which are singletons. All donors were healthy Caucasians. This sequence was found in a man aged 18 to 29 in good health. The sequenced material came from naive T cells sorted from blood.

The CDR3, as DNA: TGTGCCATCCAACCGGGACTATCAGAAGAGCAGTACGTC. Protein sequence: CAIQPGLSEEQYV. V gene TRBV10-3 combines with J gene TRBJ2-7; 7 bases are shared with TRBD2. From germline, CDR1 is ENHRY and CDR2 SYGVKD. Trimming cost V 8 bases and J 7 bases; bases outside gene matches: 11. CDR3 length: 13 amino acids.